This T cell receptor beta chain was sequenced in a study of glioma-infiltrating T cells. Study-level points and caveats: Tissue-blood divergence was below expectation in non-neoplastic patients, above in gliomas. Very few CDR3 sequences were shared between tissue and blood.

This clonotype was seen ten or more times. The antigen is undetermined. TCR alpha and beta CDR3 regions were amplified from RNA using iRepertoire nested multiplex PCR. Each CDR3 protein gets one entry after TCRdb re-called the multiplex PCR reads with MiXCR. The sample includes about 180,000 distinct CDR3 sequences, under 55% of them seen just once. The germline V and J ends were trimmed by 1 base and 10 bases, with 6 bases remaining between them. This CDR3 region has 11 residues. CDR1 is SGHNT, CDR2 YYREEE, per germline (reference sequence). The receptor was derived from a human donor with low-grade glioma or glioblastoma, undergoing nonglioma brain surgery, or in good health (not recorded which). The sequenced sample was glioma tissue, nonneoplastic brain tissue, or PBMCs (not recorded which). The chain uses TRBV5-4 and TRBJ2-1; D not certain. CDR3 DNA sequence: TGTGCCAGCAGCTTGATTGGGGAGCAGTTCTTC. Protein sequence: CASSLIGEQFF.